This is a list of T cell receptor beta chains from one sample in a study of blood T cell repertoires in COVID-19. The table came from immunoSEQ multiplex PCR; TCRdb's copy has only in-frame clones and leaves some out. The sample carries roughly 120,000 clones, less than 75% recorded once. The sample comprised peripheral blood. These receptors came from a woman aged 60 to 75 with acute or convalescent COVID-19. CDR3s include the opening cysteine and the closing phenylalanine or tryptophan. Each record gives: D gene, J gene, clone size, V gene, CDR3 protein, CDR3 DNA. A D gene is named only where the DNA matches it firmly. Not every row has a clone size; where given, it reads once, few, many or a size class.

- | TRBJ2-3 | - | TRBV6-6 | CASSRGTRGASTDTQYF | TGTGCCAGCAGCCGAGGTACCCGGGGGGCCAGCACAGATACGCAGTATTTT
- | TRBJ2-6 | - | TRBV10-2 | CASSLAGANVLTF | TGCGCCAGCTCTCTGGCAGGGGCCAACGTCCTGACTTTC
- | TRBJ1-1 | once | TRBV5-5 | CASSSGDVREGVTEAFF | TGTGCCAGCAGCTCCGGCGACGTTCGCGAGGGGGTAACTGAAGCTTTCTTT
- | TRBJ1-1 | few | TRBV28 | CASSPTGGRLNTEAFF | TGTGCCAGCAGCCCAACTGGGGGGAGATTGAACACTGAAGCTTTCTTT
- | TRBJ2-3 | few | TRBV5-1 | CASSLGQSTDTQYF | TGCGCCAGCAGCTTGGGACAGAGCACAGATACGCAGTATTTT
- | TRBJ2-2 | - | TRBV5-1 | CASSLGSGNTGELFF | TGCGCCAGCAGCTTGGGTAGCGGAAACACCGGGGAGCTGTTTTTT
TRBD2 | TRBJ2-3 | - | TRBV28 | CASTDRGGGPSDTQYF | TGTGCCAGCACCGATCGCGGGGGGGGTCCTTCGGATACGCAGTATTTT
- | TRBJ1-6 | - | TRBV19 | CASTKAGSPLHF | TGTGCCAGTACGAAAGCAGGTTCACCCCTCCACTTT
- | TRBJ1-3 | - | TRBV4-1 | CASSPSIGFGNTIYF | TGCGCCAGCAGCCCCTCCATCGGGTTTGGAAACACCATATATTTT
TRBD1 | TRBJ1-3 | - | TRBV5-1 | CASSRGTGPIDGNTIYF | TGCGCCAGCAGCCGGGGGACAGGGCCAATTGATGGAAACACCATATATTTT